These 31 T cell receptor beta chains were sequenced from one sample in a study of response to subunit inactivated influenza vaccine. TCRdb recomputed calls from the RT-PCR reads with MiXCR, one row per CDR3 protein. The table records under 550,000 distinct CDR3 sequences, roughly 7.9% of them present only once. The sample in question was PBMCs from blood, obtained around 25 months after vaccination. The receptors were gathered from a man aged 50 to 69 who received an inactivated influenza vaccine.

This clonotype was picked up a small number of times. This chain links TRBV5-6 with TRBJ2-5; 11 bases map to TRBD1. In germline, CDR1 is SGHDT, CDR2 YYEEEE. The CDR3 is made up of 16 amino acids. V was pared by 3 bases and J by 5 bases, with 9 bases of the junction left unmatched. The CDR3 here is CASSWARTGGPETQYF. The CDR3 DNA sequence: TGTGCCAGCAGCTGGGCAAGGACAGGGGGCCCGGAGACCCAGTACTTC.

The sample holds a few counts of this clonotype. In nucleotides, the CDR3 is TGTGCCAGCAGTTACGGGGGGCCGAATTCACCCCTCCACTTT. Amino acid sequence: CASSYGGPNSPLHF. The chain has TRBV6-5 and TRBJ1-6; possible D gene TRBD1, 6 bases. The CDR3 has 14 residues. The ends were cut back, 2 bases at V and 7 bases at J, with 9 bases in the middle. Germline CDR1 MNHEY, CDR2 SVGAGI.

The sample holds a few counts of this clonotype. The V gene is TRBV4-1, the J gene TRBJ2-3, with D uncertain. The germline V and J ends were trimmed by 1 base and 0 bases, with 11 bases remaining between them. Germline V lookup: CDR1 MGHRA, CDR2 YSYEKL. The CDR3 is 16 residues long. CDR3 bases: TGCGCCAGCAGCCAAGGGACCTTTACTAGCACAGATACGCAGTATTTT. Translation gives CASSQGTFTSTDTQYF.

This clonotype was recorded a few times. The rearrangement joins TRBV20-1 to TRBJ2-3; 10 bases are shared with TRBD2. Germline V CDR1 and CDR2: DFQATT, SNEGSKA (reference sequence). J lost 8 bases, V lost 6 bases, and 14 bases had no gene match. This CDR3 region has 15 residues. The CDR3 spells CSATVASGSVVTQYF. Here the CDR3 DNA reads TGCAGTGCGACGGTGGCTAGCGGGAGTGTTGTTACGCAGTATTTT.

The V call is TRBV20-1, the J call TRBJ2-1; 9 nucleotides match TRBD2. The CDR3 runs to 15 residues. CDR1 is DFQATT and CDR2 is SNEGSKA in the germline V gene (reference sequence). V shed 2 bases and J 1 base; nucleotides not matched to a gene: 3. In DNA, the CDR3 is TGCAGTGCTAGACTAGCGGGATTTTCCTACAATGAGCAGTTCTTC. It is translated as CSARLAGFSYNEQFF.

A few counts support this clonotype. The chain joins TRBV5-6 to TRBJ2-7; 9 nucleotides agree with TRBD1. Germline-derived CDR1 and CDR2 are SGHDT and YYEEEE. After removal of 4 bases from V and 3 bases from J, the junction contained 8 bases not matched to a gene. The CDR3 is 15 residues long. CDR3 bases: TGTGCCAGCAGCCAAACCGGGACAGGGCACTACGAGCAGTACTTC. This encodes CASSQTGTGHYEQYF. Variable domain in full (rest from reference TRBV5-6 and TRBJ2-7): DAGVTQSPTHLIKTRGQQVTLRCSPKSGHDTVSWYQQALGQGPQFIFQYYEEEERQRGNFPDRFSGHQFPNYSSELNVNALLLGDSALYLCASSQTGTGHYEQYFGPGTRLTVT.

The V gene is TRBV12-3 or TRBV12-4, the J gene TRBJ1-2; D may be TRBD1 (6 bases). This CDR3 spans 15 amino acids. Trimming stripped 2 bases from V and 9 bases from J, with 19 bases between. CDR3 sequence reads: CASSLFGGPPGSYTF. The DNA for the CDR3 is TGTGCCAGCAGTTTATTTGGGGGCCCCCCCGGCAGCTACACCTTC.

The table lists this clonotype with many counts. V is TRBV6-6 and J is TRBJ1-2; D is unclear. With 5 bases removed from V and 5 bases from J, the gap between germline ends came to 9 bases. The CDR3 sequence is 12 residues long. CDR1 MNHNY and CDR2 SVGAGI come from the germline V gene (reference sequence). CDR3 sequence reads: CASSPDLYGYTF. CDR3 nucleotides: TGTGCCAGCAGTCCGGACCTATATGGCTACACCTTC.

This sequence joins TRBV5-1 and TRBJ2-4, with D maybe TRBD2 (6 bases). Germline V gene sequence: CDR1 SGHRS, CDR2 YFSETQ. Trimming left V 4 bases short and J 6 bases short, with 14 bases between. This CDR3 has 14 amino acids. CDR3 nucleotides: TGCGCCAGCAGCGCCGGGACGGAGGGAAACATTCAGTACTTC. This gives the protein CASSAGTEGNIQYF.

This clonotype was recorded a few times. The chain carries TRBV6-5 and TRBJ2-1; 11 bases map to TRBD2. J gave up 7 bases and V 0 bases, and 8 bases lay outside the gene matches. This CDR3 spans 17 amino acids. Germline-derived CDR1 and CDR2 are MNHEY and SVGAGI. The CDR3 sequence is CASSYSVLAGVDNEQFF. The CDR3 DNA reads as TGTGCCAGCAGTTACTCGGTACTAGCGGGAGTCGATAATGAGCAGTTCTTC.

The chain combines TRBV20-1 with TRBJ2-2; D is perhaps TRBD1 (6 bases). Trimming cost V 6 bases and J 1 base, with 15 bases left between them. The CDR3 has 15 amino acids. Germline CDR1 DFQATT, CDR2 SNEGSKA (reference sequence). The CDR3 nucleotides are TGCAGTGCAACAAAGGGGGTCCGGAACACCGGGGAGCTGTTTTTT. It is translated as CSATKGVRNTGELFF.

This clonotype was counted between two and nine times. At one end the junction does not follow the germline gene, possibly because of a read error. V usage is TRBV6-2 or TRBV6-3 and J usage is TRBJ2-2; D gene ambiguous. Germline CDR1 is MNHEY and CDR2 is SVGEGT. CDR3 size: 16 residues. In nucleotides, the CDR3 is TGTGCCAGCAGTCAAGACCAACCGCTGAACGCCGGGGAGCTGTTTTTT. It specifies CASSQDQPLNAGELFF.

This chain uses TRBV4-3 with TRBJ2-2; maybe TRBD1 (6 bases). Germline V gene lookup returns CDR1 LGHNA and CDR2 YSLEER. With 7 bases removed from V and 0 bases from J, the gap between germline ends came to 18 bases. The CDR3 is 17 amino acids. The CDR3 nucleotides are TGCGCCAGCAAGTTATTCCAGGACAGACCGAACACCGGGGAGCTGTTTTTT. Amino acids: CASKLFQDRPNTGELFF.

The chain has TRBV6-1 and TRBJ2-5; 7 positions agree with TRBD2. The CDR3 loop spans 14 amino acids. The germline V gene encodes CDR1 MNHNS and CDR2 SASEGT. V trimming: 8 bases; J trimming: 5 bases; junction bases outside the gene matches: 11. CDR3 in amino acids: CASVGLGVWETQYF. CDR3 DNA sequence: TGTGCCAGCGTCGGACTAGGAGTATGGGAGACCCAGTACTTC.

This clonotype was counted a few times. V and J are TRBV20-1 and TRBJ2-1; the match to TRBD2 covers 9 bases. CDR3 length: 13 amino acids. Unmatched junction bases numbered 7, after V lost 5 bases and J lost 8 bases. Germline CDR1 and CDR2: DFQATT and SNEGSKA (reference sequence). In nucleotides, the CDR3 is TGCAGTGCTGGGCTAGCGGGAAAGCATGAGCAGTTCTTC. It translates to CSAGLAGKHEQFF.

This chain connects TRBV5-1 to TRBJ2-6, with 8 bases identical to TRBD2. CDR1 is SGHRS, CDR2 YFSETQ, per germline. CDR3 size: 20 residues. The V gene end was trimmed by 0 bases and the J gene end by 2 bases; junction bases not matched to a gene: 13. The CDR3 protein is CASSLVPGGARGTGANVLTF. As DNA, the CDR3 is TGCGCCAGCAGCTTGGTACCGGGAGGGGCCCGGGGTACTGGGGCCAACGTCCTGACTTTC.

This clonotype was seen at least ten times. One junction end does not reproduce the germline sequence, and a read error may be involved. J is TRBJ1-5 and V is TRBV7-2; no definite D call. CDR3 size: 13 residues. The germline gives CDR1 SGHTA, CDR2 FQGNSA. The CDR3 loop is CASSLESNQPQHF. The CDR3 nucleotides read TGTGCCAGCAGTTTAGAGAGCAATCAGCCCCAGCATTTT.

The chain joins TRBV5-6 to TRBJ2-7; 8 bases line up with TRBD1. Germline V gene sequence: CDR1 SGHDT, CDR2 YYEEEE. The CDR3 extends over 13 amino acids. Trimming removed 7 bases from V and 6 bases from J; junction bases left unmatched: 9. For the CDR3, the DNA is TGTGCCAGCGCCTTGGCAGGGGGCAGCGAGCAGTACTTC. Residues: CASALAGGSEQYF. Combining the CDR3 with reference TRBV5-6 and TRBJ2-7 gives the whole variable domain DAGVTQSPTHLIKTRGQQVTLRCSPKSGHDTVSWYQQALGQGPQFIFQYYEEEERQRGNFPDRFSGHQFPNYSSELNVNALLLGDSALYLCASALAGGSEQYFGPGTRLTVT.

The rearrangement joins TRBV7-6 to TRBJ2-5; the match to TRBD2 covers 10 bases. Germline V gene lookup returns CDR1 SGHVS and CDR2 FNYEAQ. This CDR3 spans 16 amino acids. J was trimmed by 4 bases and V by 1 base; bases with no gene match: 6. This CDR3 reads CASSLVSAGGGETQYF. CDR3 nucleotide sequence: TGTGCCAGCAGCTTAGTATCAGCGGGAGGGGGAGAGACCCAGTACTTC.

This chain uses TRBV5-1 with TRBJ2-3; 11 positions agree with TRBD2. The CDR3 totals 17 residues. The germline V gene encodes CDR1 SGHRS and CDR2 YFSETQ. Trimming removed 4 bases from V and 0 bases from J; junction bases left unmatched: 7. CDR3 in amino acids: CASSRSSGGSSTDTQYF. DNA of the CDR3: TGCGCCAGCAGCCGCTCTAGCGGGGGGTCTAGCACAGATACGCAGTATTTT.

This clonotype was seen at least ten times. This CDR3 is CASRGASNYGYTF. CDR3 nucleotide sequence: TGTGCCAGCAGAGGGGCGTCGAACTATGGCTACACCTTC. This chain uses TRBV12-3 or TRBV12-4 with TRBJ1-2; possibly TRBD1 for D (5 bases). The CDR3 loop spans 13 amino acids. V lost 6 bases and J 2 bases, leaving 10 bases between the germline ends.

This clonotype was counted at least ten times. V and J are TRBV28 and TRBJ2-6, with D unclear. CDR1 is MDHEN, CDR2 SYDVKM, per germline. This CDR3 is 14 amino acids long. With 5 bases removed from V and 1 base from J, the gap between germline ends came to 6 bases. This CDR3 is CASSGDSGANVLTF. The CDR3 DNA follows: TGTGCCAGCAGTGGGGATTCTGGGGCCAACGTCCTGACTTTC.

The V gene is TRBV18, the J gene TRBJ2-7; D is undetermined. Between the trimmed V and J ends, which lost 3 bases and 6 bases, there was a span of 9 bases. The CDR3 spans 12 residues. The germline gives CDR1 KGHSH, CDR2 LQKENI. DNA of the CDR3: TGTGCCAGCTCACCGGCCGACTTCGAGCAGTACTTC. This sequence encodes CASSPADFEQYF.

The rearrangement links TRBV12-5 to TRBJ1-1; the D is unclear. V was shortened by 0 bases and J by 11 bases, with 13 bases between the two germline ends. CDR1 and CDR2 (germline): LGHNT, FRNRAP. The CDR3 covers 13 residues. The CDR3 sequence: CASGLVGGRSAFF. The CDR3 region has the DNA TGTGCTAGTGGTTTGGTAGGAGGCAGGAGCGCTTTCTTT.

This rearrangement joins TRBV10-3 to TRBJ2-5, with D possibly TRBD2 on 5 matching bases. The V and J ends lost 6 bases and 5 bases respectively, with 16 bases between them. This CDR3 has 14 residues. The germline gives CDR1 ENHRY, CDR2 SYGVKD. In DNA form, the CDR3 reads TGTGCCATCAGCGGGGAAAAGGGTCGGGAGACCCAGTACTTC. Translated, it gives CAISGEKGRETQYF.

This clonotype has a handful of counts. The rearrangement links TRBV7-8 to TRBJ2-7; 9 bases are a match to TRBD1. V shed 1 base and J 2 bases; nucleotides not matched to a gene: 9. In germline, CDR1 is SGHVS, CDR2 FQNEAQ. This CDR3 comprises 17 residues. The CDR3 sequence is CASSLVGAGTGTYEQYF. The CDR3 DNA is TGTGCCAGCAGCTTAGTTGGAGCTGGGACAGGGACCTACGAGCAGTACTTC.

The chain links TRBV5-6 to TRBJ2-2; TRBD2 is a possible D gene (5 bases). CDR1 is SGHDT, CDR2 YYEEEE, per germline. The CDR3 has 15 amino acids. With 4 bases removed from V and 1 base from J, the gap between germline ends came to 11 bases. The CDR3 loop reads CASSPGVLNTGELFF. As DNA, the CDR3 is TGTGCCAGCAGCCCCGGGGTCCTGAACACCGGGGAGCTGTTTTTT.

The rearrangement links TRBV2 to TRBJ2-7, with 9 bases matching TRBD2. The V segment lost 5 bases and the J segment 2 bases; nucleotides outside the gene matches: 10. The CDR3 totals 16 residues. The germline gives CDR1 SNHLY, CDR2 FYNNEI. CDR3 sequence (DNA): TGTGCCAGCAGTATCCCGGGACTAGCCAAAACCTACGAGCAGTACTTC. This sequence encodes CASSIPGLAKTYEQYF.

This CDR3 reads CASSSPDRFNEQFF. The CDR3, as DNA: TGTGCCAGCAGTTCTCCCGACAGGTTCAATGAGCAGTTCTTC. J is TRBJ2-1 and V is TRBV12-3 or TRBV12-4, with a possible D match to TRBD1 (6 bases). The V end lost 4 bases, the J end lost 6 bases, and 13 bases lay between the germline ends. This CDR3 has 14 amino acids.

There are a few counts of this clonotype. The rearrangement joins TRBV5-5 to TRBJ2-7; 8 bases agree with TRBD1. In germline, CDR1 is SGHKS, CDR2 YYEKEE (reference sequence). The ends lost 0 bases at V and 7 bases at J; junction bases unmatched: 6. The CDR3 runs 14 residues. CDR3 sequence: CASSLGSGGLEQYF. DNA for the CDR3: TGTGCCAGCAGCTTGGGTTCAGGGGGCCTTGAGCAGTACTTC.

This clonotype was counted at least ten times. The chain employs TRBV29-1 and TRBJ2-7, with TRBD2 identical over 13 bases. The trim removed 6 bases at V and 10 bases at J, leaving 9 bases unmatched. Germline V gene data show CDR1 as SQVTM and CDR2 as ANQGSEA. The CDR3 length is 13 residues. CDR3 sequence reads: CSVDSGLAGVQYF. The DNA for the CDR3 is TGCAGCGTCGACAGCGGACTAGCGGGAGTTCAGTACTTC.